The 22 T cell receptor beta chains given below trace back to one sample, sequenced in a study of blood T cell repertoires in COVID-19. Clones were read by immunoSEQ multiplex PCR, and TCRdb kept only the in-frame ones, dropping some. Of around 25,000 clones in the sample, about nine tenths were seen once. Sequenced material: peripheral blood. Receptors originate from a human donor in a cohort sampled during active COVID-19.

The rearrangement links TRBV5-1 to TRBJ1-1; D is ambiguous. The CDR3 has 16 residues. Germline CDR1 is SGHRS and CDR2 is YFSETQ. Trimming removed 4 bases from V and 0 bases from J, with 16 bases in between. The CDR3 region has the DNA TGCGCCAGCAGCCCCATTACGGGGAACATGAACACTGAAGCTTTCTTT. Translated, it gives CASSPITGNMNTEAFF.

J is TRBJ1-5 and V is TRBV28; 9 bases map to TRBD1. From germline, CDR1 is MDHEN and CDR2 SYDVKM. J was trimmed by 6 bases and V by 3 bases; bases with no gene match: 6. This CDR3 spans 15 amino acids. CDR3 DNA: TGTGCCAGCAGTTTGCGGGGACAGGGATTTCAGCCCCAGCATTTT. Translating gives CASSLRGQGFQPQHF.

This sequence joins TRBV5-4 and TRBJ2-6; 7 bases fit TRBD1. Trimming cost V 5 bases and J 1 base; bases outside gene matches: 3. The germline CDR1 and CDR2 sequences are SGHNT and YYREEE (reference sequence). This CDR3 has 15 amino acids. CDR3 DNA sequence: TGTGCCAGCAGAAACAGGGGATCTGGGGCCAACGTCCTGACTTTC. This codes for CASRNRGSGANVLTF. The variable domain in full, completed from reference TRBV5-4 and TRBJ2-6, reads ETGVTQSPTHLIKTRGQQVTLRCSSQSGHNTVSWYQQALGQGPQFIFQYYREEENGRGNFPPRFSGLQFPNYSSELNVNALELDDSALYLCASRNRGSGANVLTFGAGSRLTVL.

The chain combines TRBV27 with TRBJ1-1; weak D call: TRBD1 (6 bases). The germline CDR1 and CDR2 sequences are MNHEY and SMNVEV (reference sequence). V lost 3 bases and J lost 4, with 12 bases in between. This CDR3 has 14 residues. The CDR3 region is CASSFQGKGTEAFF. In nucleotides, the CDR3 is TGTGCCAGCAGTTTCCAGGGGAAAGGCACTGAAGCTTTCTTT.

This clone has just one count. This chain uses TRBV29-1 with TRBJ2-7, with D unclear. CDR1 SQVTM and CDR2 ANQGSEA come from the germline V gene. The CDR3 totals 12 residues. Here the CDR3 DNA reads TGCGCAGCGTTGTCAGTTTCCTACGAGCAGTACTTC. This sequence encodes CAALSVSYEQYF.

The chain carries TRBV3-1 (or the pseudogene TRBV3-2) and TRBJ1-6; 7 bases line up with TRBD1. V lost 4 bases to trimming and J lost 8 bases; unmatched junction nucleotides: 8. This CDR3 is built from 15 residues. CDR1 and CDR2 (germline): LGHDT, YNNKEL (reference sequence). The chain's CDR3 is CASSPGGTVYSPLHF. The CDR3 DNA reads as TGTGCCAGCAGCCCAGGAGGGACAGTATATTCACCCCTCCACTTT.

J is TRBJ1-1 and V is TRBV27; 9 nucleotides line up with TRBD1. V trimming: 3 bases; J trimming: 4 bases; junction bases outside the gene matches: 6. This CDR3 has 15 amino acids. Germline V CDR1 and CDR2: MNHEY, SMNVEV (reference sequence). The CDR3 reads CASSFLNRGPTEAFF. The DNA of the CDR3 is TGTGCCAGCAGTTTCCTGAACAGGGGGCCCACTGAAGCTTTCTTT.

V gene TRBV18 combines with J gene TRBJ1-5; no firm D call. Germline V gives CDR1 KGHSH, CDR2 LQKENI. V lost 1 base and J lost 0, with 7 bases in between. The CDR3 extends over 15 amino acids. The CDR3 region has the DNA TGTGCCAGCTCACCACGGCAGTCTAGCAATCAGCCCCAGCATTTT. Its translation is CASSPRQSSNQPQHF. Full variable domain (outside the CDR3, taken from reference TRBV18 and TRBJ1-5): NAGVMQNPRHLVRRRGQEARLRCSPMKGHSHVYWYRQLPEEGLKFMVYLQKENIIDESGMPKERFSAEFPKEGPSILRIQQVVRGDSAAYFCASSPRQSSNQPQHFGDGTRLSIL.

The rearrangement joins TRBV5-1 to TRBJ2-1; D is undetermined. Germline CDR1 is SGHRS and CDR2 is YFSETQ. This CDR3 contains 12 residues. Trimming removed 0 bases from V and 9 bases from J, with 7 bases in between. For the CDR3, the DNA is TGCGCCAGCAGCTTGGTGGTCGGTGAGCAGTTCTTC. This sequence encodes CASSLVVGEQFF.

The chain recombines TRBV5-5 with TRBJ1-5; D ambiguous. Germline loops: CDR1 SGHKS, CDR2 YYEKEE (reference sequence). V dropped 6 bases and J dropped 5 bases, with 6 bases sitting between them. This CDR3 is built from 11 residues. This chain's CDR3 is CASIIYQPQHF. The CDR3, as DNA: TGTGCCAGCATCATTTATCAGCCCCAGCATTTT.

DNA for the CDR3: TGTGCCAGCAGCTTCCCTAGCGGCAATGAGCAGTTCTTC. Its protein is CASSFPSGNEQFF. This chain uses TRBV7-8 with TRBJ2-1; 7 bases match TRBD2. Trimming removed 3 bases from V and 6 bases from J; junction bases left unmatched: 2. Germline V CDR1 and CDR2: SGHVS, FQNEAQ. The CDR3 sequence is 13 residues long.

This chain uses TRBV6-4 with TRBJ1-1; D not resolved. This CDR3 is built from 14 residues. Per germline, CDR1 MRHNA and CDR2 SNTAGT. V lost 6 bases, J lost 4 bases, and 15 bases lay in between. CDR3 sequence (DNA): TGTGCCAGCAGCTTAATTACCGGGAGCACTGAAGCTTTCTTT. This encodes CASSLITGSTEAFF.

V usage is TRBV3-1 (or the pseudogene TRBV3-2) and J usage is TRBJ1-1, with D perhaps TRBD1 (5 bases). V was cut by 5 bases and J by 5 bases, with 12 bases left in between. From germline, CDR1 is LGHDT and CDR2 YNNKEL (reference sequence). The length of the CDR3 is 13 residues. CDR3 protein: CASSGGGWTEAFF. In nucleotides, the CDR3 is TGTGCCAGCAGCGGGGGGGGTTGGACTGAAGCTTTCTTT.

The chain carries TRBV6-1 and TRBJ1-2; 9 positions agree with TRBD1. CDR3 length: 15 residues. In germline, CDR1 is MNHNS, CDR2 SASEGT. J gave up 2 bases and V 2 bases, and 3 bases lay outside the gene matches. The CDR3 sequence: CASSEMGTGNYGYTF. CDR3 in DNA: TGTGCCAGCAGTGAAATGGGGACAGGGAACTATGGCTACACCTTC.

V and J are TRBV6-2 or TRBV6-3 and TRBJ2-2; 10 bases match TRBD2. With 6 bases clipped from V and 6 bases from J, the junction kept 7 bases outside the gene matches. This CDR3 is built from 15 residues. From germline, CDR1 is MNHEY and CDR2 SVGEGT. The CDR3 DNA is TGTGCCAGCAGCCCGGGACTAGCGACGGCCGGGGAGCTGTTTTTT. It translates to CASSPGLATAGELFF.

The chain links TRBV7-9 to TRBJ1-2, with D tentatively TRBD1 (6 bases). The CDR3 is 14 amino acids. CDR1 and CDR2 from the germline V gene are SEHNR and FQNEAQ (reference sequence). Trimming stripped 4 bases from V and 4 bases from J, with 13 bases between. The CDR3 loop reads CASSSRTDIYGYTF. CDR3 DNA sequence: TGTGCCAGCAGCTCCAGGACAGACATCTATGGCTACACCTTC.

J is TRBJ2-3 and V is TRBV21-1; TRBD1 is the table's D call, not checked against the DNA. TRBV21-1 is a pseudogene locus. The CDR3 length is 17 residues. The CDR3 DNA reads TGTGCCAGCAGCAAATCCCCATCCGCGGAAGGGGGAGATACGCAGTATTTT. Its translation: CASSKSPSAEGGDTQYF.

This chain connects TRBV28 to TRBJ2-7; TRBD2 matches at 8 bases. This CDR3 is 15 amino acids long. V shed 7 bases and J 6 bases; nucleotides not matched to a gene: 14. CDR1 and CDR2 (germline): MDHEN, SYDVKM. DNA for the CDR3: TGTGCCAGCACCCGGGGGGGGCAGACTAGCTCCGAGCAGTACTTC. It encodes CASTRGGQTSSEQYF.

There are a few counts of this clone. The V and J genes are TRBV25-1 and TRBJ1-6; 10 nucleotides line up with TRBD1. Germline V gene sequence: CDR1 MGHDK, CDR2 SYGVNS. The CDR3 length is 18 residues. Trimming took 2 bases from V and 0 from J; bases not matched to a gene: 4. The CDR3 spells CASSEPGQGSSYNSPLHF. As DNA, the CDR3 is TGTGCCAGCAGTGAACCGGGACAGGGGAGCTCCTATAATTCACCCCTCCACTTT.

The chain combines TRBV27 with TRBJ2-3; weak D call: TRBD2 (5 bases). The CDR3 has 15 residues. The V end lost 1 base, the J end lost 5 bases, and 13 bases lay between the germline ends. Per germline, CDR1 MNHEY and CDR2 SMNVEV (reference sequence). CDR3 coding DNA: TGTGCCAGCAGTTTATTCGGGAACGGCAGAGATACGCAGTATTTT. It codes for CASSLFGNGRDTQYF.

The chain has TRBV21-1 and TRBJ1-1; the D call in the table, TRBD1, was not verified against the DNA. TRBV21-1 is labeled a pseudogene. The CDR3 spans 15 residues. The CDR3 reads CASSKCGQGNTEAFF. The CDR3 DNA reads as TGTGCCAGCAGCAAATGTGGACAGGGAAACACTGAAGCTTTCTTT.

The chain couples TRBV6-1 to TRBJ2-3; D perhaps matches TRBD2 (6 bases). This CDR3 has 17 amino acids. V was shortened by 0 bases and J by 5 bases, with 18 bases between the two germline ends. Germline V CDR1 and CDR2: MNHNS, SASEGT. In DNA, the CDR3 is TGTGCCAGCAGTGAAGCGCTGGGGGGAGGCCGGCGAGATACGCAGTATTTT. Amino acid sequence: CASSEALGGGRRDTQYF.